The 14 T cell receptor beta chains below come from one sample, sequenced in a study of T cell repertoires in cytomegalovirus infection. These receptors have no known antigen. TCRdb ran MiXCR on the reads and lists one entry per CDR3 protein. The sample carries 75,000 to 95,000 distinct CDR3 sequences, around half recorded once. Sample: CD8+ T cells from cultured PBMCs, taken from culture after CMV antigen stimulation. The receptors here all came from a human donor in good health (CMV status not recorded). Some clones in this sample may be carry-over from other donors' samples.

This chain links TRBV29-1 with TRBJ1-2; 8 bases align to TRBD1. Germline CDR1 SQVTM, CDR2 ANQGSEA. The CDR3 extends over 14 amino acids. The junction had 6 bases not matched to a gene; V was cut back by 2 bases and J by 4 bases. The CDR3 spells CSVESEGTGYGYTF. In DNA form, the CDR3 reads TGCAGCGTTGAATCTGAGGGGACAGGCTATGGCTACACCTTC. The whole variable domain, remainder taken from reference TRBV29-1 and TRBJ1-2, is SAVISQKPSRDICQRGTSLTIQCQVDSQVTMMFWYRQQPGQSLTLIATANQGSEATYESGFVIDKFPISRPNLTFSTLTVSNMSPEDSSIYLCSVESEGTGYGYTFGSGTRLTVV.

This clonotype has only a few counts. The chain combines TRBV7-2 with TRBJ2-7, with TRBD2 matching 10 bases. The CDR3 extends over 16 amino acids. After removal of 4 bases from V and 2 bases from J, the junction contained 8 bases not matched to a gene. CDR1 and CDR2 (germline): SGHTA, FQGNSA. The CDR3 sequence: CASSYDTGLAAYEQYF. The CDR3 DNA sequence: TGTGCCAGCAGCTACGACACCGGACTAGCGGCCTACGAGCAGTACTTC.

Concerning this clonotype: The junction and the germline gene differ at one end; a read error may be behind it. The chain links TRBV12-3 or TRBV12-4 to TRBJ2-5, with unresolved D. The CDR3 runs to 16 residues. The CDR3 nucleotides are TGTACCAGCAGCTCCCCACACAGATCCTTCCAAGAGACCCAGTACTTC. This gives the protein CTSSSPHRSFQETQYF.

This clonotype was seen a few times. This chain joins TRBV7-9 and TRBJ2-1; D is ambiguous. With 7 bases removed from V and 5 bases from J, the gap between germline ends came to 15 bases. The CDR3 extends over 14 amino acids. Germline V gene data show CDR1 as SEHNR and CDR2 as FQNEAQ (reference sequence). Written as DNA, the CDR3 is TGTGCCAGCACGTCCTCGTCTACCAACAATGAGCAGTTCTTC. Amino acids: CASTSSSTNNEQFF.

The chain is built from TRBV28 and TRBJ2-7; 7 bases agree with TRBD2. This CDR3 contains 13 residues. CDR1 is MDHEN and CDR2 is SYDVKM in the germline V gene. Unmatched junction bases numbered 6, after V lost 10 bases and J lost 0 bases. CDR3 sequence reads: CATNGGSSYEQYF. CDR3 nucleotides: TGTGCCACCAACGGCGGGAGCTCCTACGAGCAGTACTTC.

The chain employs TRBV27 and TRBJ2-1; the match to TRBD2 covers 7 bases. Germline CDR1 MNHEY, CDR2 SMNVEV (reference sequence). The CDR3 runs 15 residues. V trimming: 3 bases; J trimming: 7 bases; junction bases outside the gene matches: 9. CDR3 nucleotide sequence: TGTGCCAGCAGTTTCCCCGGGGGGAGCAGAAATGAGCAGTTCTTC. Its translation: CASSFPGGSRNEQFF.

V and J are TRBV7-3 and TRBJ2-1; 7 positions match TRBD2. CDR3 length: 13 residues. Germline-derived CDR1 and CDR2 are SGHTA and FQGTGA. V trimming: 0 bases; J trimming: 10 bases; junction bases outside the gene matches: 3. As DNA, the CDR3 is TGTGCCAGCAGCTTAACCAGCGGGGTCGAGCAGTTCTTC. Translation gives CASSLTSGVEQFF.

The count of this clonotype is one. The chain is built from TRBV6-1 and TRBJ1-1, with TRBD1 matching 8 bases. Germline assignment: CDR1 MNHNS and CDR2 SASEGT. The junction had 8 bases not matched to a gene; V was cut back by 4 bases and J by 1 base. The CDR3 runs 16 residues. The CDR3 DNA sequence: TGTGCCAGCAGTGCCTCGACAGGGGAGGGGAACACTGAAGCTTTCTTT. As protein: CASSASTGEGNTEAFF.

The gene calls are TRBV12-3 or TRBV12-4 and TRBJ1-1; D remains ambiguous. The CDR3 covers 13 residues. Deletions cut 0 bases from V and 1 base from J, with 3 bases between. The CDR3 DNA is TGTGCCAGCAGTTTAGCCTGGAACACTGAAGCTTTCTTT. Translated: CASSLAWNTEAFF.

This chain links TRBV27 with TRBJ2-7, with 8 bases matching TRBD1. Trimming cost V 5 bases and J 4 bases; bases outside gene matches: 7. The CDR3 runs 14 residues. Germline V lookup: CDR1 MNHEY, CDR2 SMNVEV (reference sequence). The CDR3 bases are TGTGCCAGCAGTCCGCAGGGGGCGTTTTACGAGCAGTACTTC. It translates to CASSPQGAFYEQYF.

This rearrangement joins TRBV7-6 to TRBJ2-7, with D maybe TRBD2 (6 bases). The CDR3 has 12 residues. Germline CDR1 is SGHVS and CDR2 is FNYEAQ. Trimming cost V 6 bases and J 5 bases, with 11 bases left between them. CDR3 region: CASSPGGDEQYF. CDR3 nucleotides: TGTGCCAGCAGTCCCGGGGGAGACGAGCAGTACTTC.

V gene TRBV7-6 combines with J gene TRBJ1-4; 9 positions match TRBD1. In germline, CDR1 is SGHVS, CDR2 FNYEAQ. V lost 5 bases and J lost 6; bases outside the gene matches: 7. The CDR3 is 15 amino acids. CDR3 DNA sequence: TGTGCCAGCAGCGACGGGACAGGGAGATATGAAAAACTGTTTTTT. Translation gives CASSDGTGRYEKLFF.

The chain has TRBV7-8 and TRBJ1-1, with D unresolved. This CDR3 comprises 13 residues. Trimming removed 6 bases from V and 1 base from J, with 9 bases in between. The V gene's germline CDR1 is SGHVS and CDR2 FQNEAQ. The CDR3 sequence: CASSGLWNTEAFF. CDR3 nucleotide sequence: TGTGCCAGCAGTGGTCTCTGGAACACTGAAGCTTTCTTT.

The chain links TRBV10-3 to TRBJ1-1; TRBD1 aligns across 11 bases. V lost 6 bases to trimming and J lost 3 bases; unmatched junction nucleotides: 3. CDR3 length equals 14 residues. Germline CDR1 and CDR2: ENHRY and SYGVKD. CDR3 coding DNA: TGTGCCATCAGCGGACAGGGGGCGGACACTGAAGCTTTCTTT. It yields the protein CAISGQGADTEAFF.